This is a list of T cell receptor beta chains from one sample in a study of T cell responses to AZD1222 COVID-19 vaccine. The method was immunoSEQ multiplex PCR; TCRdb's version includes in-frame clones alone and lacks a portion of them. The data contain about 120,000 clones, roughly nine tenths of them singletons. Material: peripheral blood, obtained on day 0 of AZD1222 vaccination. All receptors derive from an adult in good health. The CDR3 runs from the conserved cysteine through the conserved F or W. The D gene is left open where the match is weak. Where a row states a size, it is once, few, many or the class of an expanded clone; other rows omit it.

TRBV7-9	TRBJ1-4	NA	NA	TGTGCCAGCAGCCAAGCCGGGACAAGGCTTGAAAAACTGTTTTTT	CASSQAGTRLEKLFF
TRBV5-4	TRBJ1-1	NA	NA	TGTGCCAGCAGCTTGGACCCGGGGGGCATGAACACTGAAGCTTTCTTT	CASSLDPGGMNTEAFF
TRBV19	TRBJ1-5	NA	NA	TGTGCCAGTAGGCCGGTAGATGGGGCAAGCAATCAGCCCCAGCATTTT	CASRPVDGASNQPQHF
TRBV28	TRBJ2-7	TRBD2	NA	TGTGCCAGCAGTTTACTCCGGGGGGGGTACGAGCAGTACTTC	CASSLLRGGYEQYF
TRBV9	TRBJ1-5	NA	NA	TGTGCCAGCAGCGCGCAAGCAGGGGATCAGCCCCAGCATTTT	CASSAQAGDQPQHF
TRBV5-1	TRBJ1-1	TRBD1	NA	TGCGCCAGCAGCTTGGACAGGGGGTCGGGCACTGAAGCTTTCTTT	CASSLDRGSGTEAFF
TRBV9	TRBJ1-4	TRBD1	NA	TGTGCCAGCAGCCCTACGAGACAGGGGACTAATGAAAAACTGTTTTTT	CASSPTRQGTNEKLFF
TRBV9	TRBJ1-1	NA	NA	TGTGCCAGCAGCCCCTGGACAGAGGCTGAAGCTTTCTTT	CASSPWTEAEAFF
TRBV6-6	TRBJ2-4	TRBD2	NA	TGTGCCAGCAGTTACGGACTAGCAGGTGCCAAAAACATTCAGTACTTC	CASSYGLAGAKNIQYF
TRBV29-1	TRBJ1-6	NA	NA	TGCAGCGCCATAAGGTCCGCTGCCACATATAATTCACCCCTCCACTTT	CSAIRSAATYNSPLHF
TRBV27	TRBJ2-6	TRBD1	NA	TGTGCCAGCAGTTTAAAGATAACAGGGGGCTTGATCTCTGGGGCCAACGTCCTGACTTTC	CASSLKITGGLISGANVLTF
TRBV15	TRBJ1-5	NA	NA	TGTGCCACCAGCAGAGTTGCAGGGTCAGGACAGCCCCAGCATTTT	CATSRVAGSGQPQHF
TRBV19	TRBJ1-3	NA	NA	TGTGCCAGTATCTGCACCATATATTTT	CASICTIYF
TRBV7-2	TRBJ1-3	TRBD1	NA	TGTGCCAGCAGCTTAGTAGACAGGGGGCACTCTGGAAACACCATATATTTT	CASSLVDRGHSGNTIYF
TRBV10-1	TRBJ1-6	NA	NA	TGCGCCAGCAGTGAACCTAAATCTTTGGCGGGTTCACCCCTCCACTTT	CASSEPKSLAGSPLHF
TRBV6-6	TRBJ1-1	TRBD1	NA	TGTGCCAGTAAGCCCGGGACAGCCATGAACACTGAAGCTTTCTTT	CASKPGTAMNTEAFF
TRBV5-1	TRBJ2-4	TRBD2	NA	TGCGCCAGCAGCTTTGGACTAGCGGGCGAATCCAGGGGCGACATTCAGTACTTC	CASSFGLAGESRGDIQYF
TRBV28	TRBJ1-5	NA	NA	TGTGCCAGCAGTGTCGTACCGGCGAATCAGCCCCAGCATTTT	CASSVVPANQPQHF
TRBV29-1	TRBJ1-1	NA	NA	TGCAGCGTTGAAGTATTCGAGGAGAAAATGAACACTGAAGCTTTCTTT	CSVEVFEEKMNTEAFF
TRBV9	TRBJ2-3	NA	NA	TGTGCCAGCAGCGTATATGGACAGCCTAGCACAGATACGCAGTATTTT	CASSVYGQPSTDTQYF
TRBV30	TRBJ2-3	TRBD2	NA	TGTGCCTGGAGTGTAAGTAGCGGGAGCAGCACAGATACGCAGTATTTT	CAWSVSSGSSTDTQYF
TRBV12-3/TRBV12-4	TRBJ2-5	NA	NA	TGTGCCAGCAGTCAGACCGGGACGGCCAACTTC	CASSQTGTANF
TRBV5-6	TRBJ1-2	NA	NA	TGTGCCAGCAGCTTGGATGGGGGGATTGGCTACACCTTC	CASSLDGGIGYTF
TRBV18	TRBJ1-2	NA	NA	TGTGCCAGCTCACCACAGGGTACAGGCTACACCTTC	CASSPQGTGYTF
TRBV18	TRBJ2-7	NA	NA	TGTGCCAGCTCAGCCCAAGGGGGGGCTTTGGCCTACGAGCAGTACTTC	CASSAQGGALAYEQYF
TRBV30	TRBJ1-3	NA	NA	TGTGCCTGGACTTGGGTTTCTGGAAACACCATATATTTT	CAWTWVSGNTIYF
TRBV4-1	TRBJ2-1	TRBD2	NA	TGCGCCAGCAGCCAAGGGACTAGCTTATCAGTCTCCTACAATGAGCAGTTCTTC	CASSQGTSLSVSYNEQFF
TRBV9	TRBJ2-2	NA	NA	TGTGCCAGCAGCGTACAGGGGCAGGGCGGGGAGCTGTTTTTT	CASSVQGQGGELFF
TRBV7-3	TRBJ2-1	NA	few	TGTGCCAGCAGCTTAAGAGCCGGGAGCTCCTACAATGAGCAGTTCTTC	CASSLRAGSSYNEQFF
TRBV6-5	TRBJ2-3	TRBD1	NA	TGTGCCAGCAGAACACAGGGGTGGGAAGATACGCAGTATTTT	CASRTQGWEDTQYF
TRBV24-1	TRBJ2-7	NA	medium-sized	TGTGCCCTTCGCCTTGGCTTAAACGTGGACGAGCAGTACTTC	CALRLGLNVDEQYF
TRBV30	TRBJ2-1	TRBD1	NA	TGTGCCGGTCGTACCGGGACAGCGTACAATGAGCAGTTCTTC	CAGRTGTAYNEQFF
TRBV19	TRBJ1-4	NA	NA	TGTGCCAGTAGTATTGGCCCCCCGGGACAAAAACTGTTTTTT	CASSIGPPGQKLFF
TRBV28	TRBJ1-5	NA	NA	TGTGCCAGCAGTTTTTTGGGTAATCAGCCCCAGCATTTT	CASSFLGNQPQHF
TRBV28	TRBJ2-1	NA	NA	TGTGCCAGCACCCGGCTAGCGAGCGGCGATGAGCAGTTCTTC	CASTRLASGDEQFF
TRBV7-9	TRBJ2-1	NA	NA	TGTGCCAGCTCCTCAACCCGGGTGAGGAGAAATGAGCAGTTCTTC	CASSSTRVRRNEQFF
TRBV7-2	TRBJ1-2	NA	few	TGTGCCAGCAGCATCTTCTCAGGGGAAGCTATTGGCTACACCTTC	CASSIFSGEAIGYTF
TRBV21-1	TRBJ1-2	NA	NA	TGTGCCAGCAGCAGACAGGTATCAGACTATGGCTACACCTTC	CASSRQVSDYGYTF
TRBV19	TRBJ1-5	TRBD1	NA	TGTGCCAGTAGACTATTGGCAGGGGGCGGGCAGCCCCAGCATTTT	CASRLLAGGGQPQHF
TRBV5-6	TRBJ2-1	NA	NA	TGTGCCAGCAGCTTGGACAGACCTTACAATGGGCAGTTCTTC	CASSLDRPYNGQFF
TRBV7-8	TRBJ2-1	NA	NA	TGTGCCAGCAGCCCCGGGATTTCCAATGAGCAGTTCTTC	CASSPGISNEQFF
TRBV6-5	TRBJ2-1	TRBD2	few	TGTGCCTCAAGGGGGAGCGGGAGCTATGAGCAGTTCTTC	CASRGSGSYEQFF
TRBV6-1	TRBJ2-1	TRBD2	NA	TGTGCCAGCAGTGAAGTGGCTAGCGGGTCGAATGAGCAGTTCTTC	CASSEVASGSNEQFF
TRBV6-1	TRBJ2-5	NA	few	TGTGCCAGCAGTGAAGCGACAGTACCTACGGTTGAGACCCAGTACTTC	CASSEATVPTVETQYF
TRBV5-1	TRBJ1-1	NA	NA	TGCGCCAGCAGCGATTCAATGGGGGGTTCGGCTTTCTTT	CASSDSMGGSAFF
TRBV19	TRBJ2-7	TRBD1	once	TGTGCCAGTAGTCCCGCGTGGTCGGGGACAGGGGGAAACGAGCAGTACTTC	CASSPAWSGTGGNEQYF
TRBV9	TRBJ1-5	NA	NA	TGTGCCAGCAGCGTATCCAGTACCAATCAGCCCCAGCATTTT	CASSVSSTNQPQHF
TRBV12-3/TRBV12-4	TRBJ1-2	NA	NA	TGTGCCAGCAGTTTCGGCCGGGACTATGGCTACACCTTC	CASSFGRDYGYTF
TRBV3-1/TRBV3-2	TRBJ2-4	NA	NA	TGTGCCAGCGGTAAGGAGCTTGGCAAAAACATTCAGTACTTC	CASGKELGKNIQYF
TRBV7-8	TRBJ1-1	NA	NA	TGTGCCAGCAGCCCGGAGCAGGTGAACACTGAAGCTTTCTTT	CASSPEQVNTEAFF
TRBV4-1	TRBJ1-5	NA	NA	TGCGCCAGCAGCCAAGATACGGGAACAATTCAGCCCCAGCATTTT	CASSQDTGTIQPQHF
TRBV4-2	TRBJ2-2	NA	once	TGTGCCAGCAGCCAACGGGACCCGGGCACCGGGGAGCTGTTTTTT	CASSQRDPGTGELFF
TRBV15	TRBJ2-7	NA	NA	TGTGCCACCAGTGCCGGCAGCTCCTACGAGCAGTACTTC	CATSAGSSYEQYF